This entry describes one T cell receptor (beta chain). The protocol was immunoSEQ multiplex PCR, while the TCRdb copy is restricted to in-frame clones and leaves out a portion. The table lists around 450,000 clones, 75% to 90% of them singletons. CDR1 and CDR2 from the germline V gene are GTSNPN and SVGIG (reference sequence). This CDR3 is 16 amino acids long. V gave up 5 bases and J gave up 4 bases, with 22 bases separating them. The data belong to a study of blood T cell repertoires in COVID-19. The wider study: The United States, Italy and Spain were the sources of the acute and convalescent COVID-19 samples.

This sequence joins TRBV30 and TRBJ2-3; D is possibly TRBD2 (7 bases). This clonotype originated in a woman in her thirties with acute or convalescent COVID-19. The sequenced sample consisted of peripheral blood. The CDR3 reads CAWGKSGGPSPDTQYF. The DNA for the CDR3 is TGTGCCTGGGGAAAATCCGGGGGGCCCTCCCCAGATACGCAGTATTTT.